The 10 T cell receptor beta chains reported below all come from one sample, sequenced in a study of T cell repertoires in cytomegalovirus infection. One entry per CDR3 protein, called by TCRdb with MiXCR from the reads. This table holds about 180,000 distinct CDR3 sequences, about a sixth found once. Sequenced sample: CD8+ T cells from PBMCs. These receptors originate from a human donor in good health (CMV status not recorded). Some clones in this sample may be carry-over from other donors' samples.

This clonotype was counted only a few times. The rearrangement uses TRBV11-2 and TRBJ1-4; 7 positions agree with TRBD1. Germline loops: CDR1 SGHAT, CDR2 FQNNGV. This CDR3 contains 15 residues. V trimming: 2 bases; J trimming: 10 bases; junction bases outside the gene matches: 10. CDR3 nucleotides: TGTGCCAGCAGCTTAAACAGGGGCTCCAGGGTAAAACTGTTTTTT. Translating it yields CASSLNRGSRVKLFF.

J is TRBJ2-3 and V is TRBV4-1; D unresolved. V was trimmed by 0 bases and J by 2 bases, leaving 6 bases between them. The germline gives CDR1 MGHRA, CDR2 YSYEKL. The CDR3 is 14 residues long. The CDR3 region has the DNA TGCGCCAGCAGCCAAGAATACCCCACAGATACGCAGTATTTT. Translated, it gives CASSQEYPTDTQYF.

This clonotype was counted between two and nine times. This sequence joins TRBV6-2 or TRBV6-3 and TRBJ1-5; D uncertain. Germline CDR1 MNHEY, CDR2 SVGEGT. V gave up 2 bases and J gave up 3 bases, with 8 bases separating them. CDR3 length: 14 amino acids. The CDR3 spells CASSYRAINQPQHF. Written as DNA, the CDR3 is TGTGCCAGCAGTTACCGGGCGATCAATCAGCCCCAGCATTTT.

The V and J genes are TRBV20-1 and TRBJ1-2, with D unclear. CDR1 is DFQATT, CDR2 SNEGSKA, per germline (reference sequence). The germline V and J ends were trimmed by 2 bases and 0 bases, with 10 bases remaining between them. This CDR3 contains 14 residues. CDR3 sequence (DNA): TGCAGTGCTAGACCGTCGACCACTAACTATGGCTACACCTTC. Its protein is CSARPSTTNYGYTF.

In DNA, the CDR3 is TGTGCCAGCAGCAAGTTTGGGGACAGCTCTGGAAACACCATATATTTT. Protein product: CASSKFGDSSGNTIYF. This chain links TRBV7-2 with TRBJ1-3; 7 nucleotides agree with TRBD1. Looked up from germline, CDR1 is SGHTA and CDR2 is FQGNSA. V gave up 5 bases and J gave up 0 bases; unmatched junction bases: 7. The CDR3 is made up of 16 amino acids.

This clonotype was counted between two and nine times. V and J are TRBV27 and TRBJ1-1; possible D gene TRBD1, 5 bases. CDR3 length: 16 amino acids. The germline V gene has CDR1 MNHEY and CDR2 SMNVEV (reference sequence). V was trimmed by 4 bases and J by 0 bases, leaving 15 bases between them. The CDR3 DNA reads TGTGCCAGCAGTTCCCGGGACGGCGCCATGAACACTGAAGCTTTCTTT. Protein: CASSSRDGAMNTEAFF.

The chain joins TRBV7-2 to TRBJ1-5; D ambiguous. Germline V gene sequence: CDR1 SGHTA, CDR2 FQGNSA. The CDR3 sequence is 15 residues long. With 0 bases removed from V and 2 bases from J, the gap between germline ends came to 8 bases. The CDR3 DNA reads TGTGCCAGCAGCTTAGCGGGTTTGGGCAATCAGCCCCAGCATTTT. Protein: CASSLAGLGNQPQHF.

The CDR3 is CSARGRRDSVNSPLHF. The CDR3 bases are TGCAGTGCTAGGGGCCGACGGGATTCGGTGAATTCACCCCTCCACTTT. This chain joins TRBV20-1 and TRBJ1-6; D not certain. The CDR3 sequence is 16 residues long. Germline V gene sequence: CDR1 DFQATT, CDR2 SNEGSKA (reference sequence). With 3 bases removed from V and 7 bases from J, the gap between germline ends came to 19 bases.

This clonotype appeared a few times. The chain recombines TRBV7-8 with TRBJ2-3; TRBD2 matches 7 bases. V lost 1 base, J lost 1 base, and 11 bases stayed unmatched. The germline CDR1 and CDR2 sequences are SGHVS and FQNEAQ. This CDR3 comprises 18 residues. CDR3 sequence: CASSLGYERGWGTDTQYF. DNA of the CDR3: TGTGCCAGCAGCTTAGGTTACGAGCGGGGCTGGGGCACAGATACGCAGTATTTT.

This clonotype occurred many times. The V gene is TRBV7-2, the J gene TRBJ1-5; 7 nucleotides match TRBD1. CDR1 is SGHTA and CDR2 is FQGNSA in the germline V gene. This CDR3 spans 15 amino acids. V lost 5 bases to trimming and J lost 0 bases; unmatched junction nucleotides: 4. CDR3 sequence: CASSPQGYSNQPQHF. CDR3 DNA sequence: TGTGCCAGCAGCCCACAGGGGTATAGCAATCAGCCCCAGCATTTT.